The clone carrying this T cell receptor (beta chain) came up a few times. This sample stems from a study of T cells after yellow fever vaccination. Looked up from germline, CDR1 is SGHTA and CDR2 is FQGNSA. This CDR3 region has 14 residues. V was pared by 0 bases and J by 6 bases, with 12 bases between. A single record per CDR3 protein comes from TCRdb applying MiXCR to the 5' RACE reads. Of just under 600,000 distinct CDR3 sequences detected, roughly 14% appear once; the ten largest clones hold more than 13%. V and J are TRBV7-2 and TRBJ2-7; unclear D gene. The sequencing used PBMCs, collected on the day of the yellow fever booster vaccination. The receptor was isolated from a man aged 30-40 years who received the YFV17D yellow fever vaccine. The CDR3 DNA sequence: TGTGCCAGCAGCTTAGCGGCGCCTGTCCGCGAGCAGTACTTC. Encoded protein: CASSLAAPVREQYF.